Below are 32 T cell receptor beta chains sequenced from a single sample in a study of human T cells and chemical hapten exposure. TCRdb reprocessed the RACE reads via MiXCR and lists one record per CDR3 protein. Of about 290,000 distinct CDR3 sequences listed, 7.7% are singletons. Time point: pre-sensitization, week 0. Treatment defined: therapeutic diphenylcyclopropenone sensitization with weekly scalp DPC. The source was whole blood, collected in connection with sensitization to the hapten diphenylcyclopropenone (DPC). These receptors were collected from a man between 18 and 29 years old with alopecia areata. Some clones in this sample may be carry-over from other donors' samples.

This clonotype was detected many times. The CDR3 protein is CAISETYEQYF. CDR3 DNA: TGTGCCATCAGTGAGACCTACGAGCAGTACTTC. The J gene is TRBJ2-7, the V gene TRBV10-3; D is unclear. Germline CDR1 reads ENHRY; CDR2 reads SYGVKD. Trimming removed 2 bases at V and 2 bases at J, with 1 base between. The CDR3 has 11 residues.

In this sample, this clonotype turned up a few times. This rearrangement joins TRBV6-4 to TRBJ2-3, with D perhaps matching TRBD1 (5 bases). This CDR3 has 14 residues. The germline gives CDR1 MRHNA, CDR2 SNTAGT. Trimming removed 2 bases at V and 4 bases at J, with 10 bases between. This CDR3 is CASSDQGRADTQYF. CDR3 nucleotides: TGTGCCAGCAGTGACCAGGGCCGGGCAGATACGCAGTATTTT.

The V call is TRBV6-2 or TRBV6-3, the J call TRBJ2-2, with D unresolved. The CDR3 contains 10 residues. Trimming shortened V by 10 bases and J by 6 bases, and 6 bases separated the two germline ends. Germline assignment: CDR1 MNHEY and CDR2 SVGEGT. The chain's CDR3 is CATQAGELFF. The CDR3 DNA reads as TGTGCCACCCAGGCCGGGGAGCTGTTTTTT.

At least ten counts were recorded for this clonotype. CDR3 nucleotides: TGTGCCAGCAGTTACGGGGGGCCGAACACTGAAGCTTTCTTT. This sequence encodes CASSYGGPNTEAFF. The V and J genes are TRBV6-5 and TRBJ1-1, with TRBD1 as a possible D gene (6 bases). This CDR3 comprises 14 residues. V lost 2 bases and J 1 base, leaving 8 bases between the germline ends. The V gene's germline CDR1 is MNHEY and CDR2 SVGAGI.

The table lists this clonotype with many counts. The CDR3 reads CASSLPNQETQYF. As DNA, the CDR3 is TGTGCCAGCAGTTTACCGAACCAAGAGACCCAGTACTTC. The rearrangement links TRBV28 to TRBJ2-5; unclear D gene. The V and J ends lost 2 bases and 0 bases respectively, with 4 bases between them. Per the germline V gene, CDR1 is MDHEN and CDR2 is SYDVKM. This CDR3 spans 13 amino acids. The whole variable domain, remainder taken from reference TRBV28 and TRBJ2-5, is DVKVTQSSRYLVKRTGEKVFLECVQDMDHENMFWYRQDPGLGLRLIYFSYDVKMKEKGDIPEGYSVSREKKERFSLILESASTNQTSMYLCASSLPNQETQYFGPGTRLLVL.

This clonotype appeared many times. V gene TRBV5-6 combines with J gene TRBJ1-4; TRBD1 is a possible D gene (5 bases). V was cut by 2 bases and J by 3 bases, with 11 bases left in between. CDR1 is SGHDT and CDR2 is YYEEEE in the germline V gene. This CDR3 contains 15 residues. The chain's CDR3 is CASSFSGSPNEKLFF. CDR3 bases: TGTGCCAGCAGCTTCTCAGGGAGCCCTAATGAAAAACTGTTTTTT.

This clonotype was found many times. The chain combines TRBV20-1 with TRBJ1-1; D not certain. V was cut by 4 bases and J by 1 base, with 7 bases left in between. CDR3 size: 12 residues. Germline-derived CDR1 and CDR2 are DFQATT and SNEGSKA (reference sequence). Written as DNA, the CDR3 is TGCAGTGCTAACGGGCGGAACACTGAAGCTTTCTTT. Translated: CSANGRNTEAFF.

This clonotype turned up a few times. The DNA of the CDR3 is TGCGCCAGCAGAGGGTTACTCGCCAACTATGGCTACACCTTC. It encodes CASRGLLANYGYTF. The chain couples TRBV5-1 to TRBJ1-2, with D unresolved. The CDR3 sequence is 14 residues long. The germline gives CDR1 SGHRS, CDR2 YFSETQ. Between the trimmed V and J ends, which lost 5 bases and 2 bases, there was a span of 13 bases.

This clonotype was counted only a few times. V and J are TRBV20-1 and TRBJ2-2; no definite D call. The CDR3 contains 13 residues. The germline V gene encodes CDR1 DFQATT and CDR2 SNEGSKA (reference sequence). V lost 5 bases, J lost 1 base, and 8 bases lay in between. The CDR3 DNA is TGCAGTGCTCAGACCCTGAACACCGGGGAGCTGTTTTTT. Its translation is CSAQTLNTGELFF.

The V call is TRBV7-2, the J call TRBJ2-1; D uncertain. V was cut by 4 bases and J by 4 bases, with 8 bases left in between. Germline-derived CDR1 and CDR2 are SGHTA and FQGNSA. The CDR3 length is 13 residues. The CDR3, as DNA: TGTGCCAGCAGCTCCGCTCTATACAATGAGCAGTTCTTC. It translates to CASSSALYNEQFF.

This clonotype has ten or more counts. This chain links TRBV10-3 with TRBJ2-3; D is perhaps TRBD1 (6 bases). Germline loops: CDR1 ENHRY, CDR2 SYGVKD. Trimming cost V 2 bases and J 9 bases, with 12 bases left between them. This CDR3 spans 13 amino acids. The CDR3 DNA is TGTGCCATCAGTGAGCGAGACAGGCAAACGCAGTATTTT. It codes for CAISERDRQTQYF.

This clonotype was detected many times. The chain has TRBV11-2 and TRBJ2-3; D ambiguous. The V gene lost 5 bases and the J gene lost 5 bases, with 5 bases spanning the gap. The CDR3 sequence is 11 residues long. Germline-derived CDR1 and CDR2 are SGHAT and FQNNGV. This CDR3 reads CASSRRDTQYF. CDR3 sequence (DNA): TGTGCCAGCAGCCGTAGAGATACGCAGTATTTT.

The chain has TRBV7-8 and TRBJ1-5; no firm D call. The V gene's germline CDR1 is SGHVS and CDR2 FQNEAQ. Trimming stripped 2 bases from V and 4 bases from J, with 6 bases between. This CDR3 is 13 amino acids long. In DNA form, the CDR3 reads TGTGCCAGCAGCTTATTCCAGAATCAGCCCCAGCATTTT. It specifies CASSLFQNQPQHF.

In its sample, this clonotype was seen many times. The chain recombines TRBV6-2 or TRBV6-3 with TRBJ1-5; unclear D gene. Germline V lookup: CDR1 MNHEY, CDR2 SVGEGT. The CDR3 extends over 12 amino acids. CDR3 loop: CVSGDSNQPQHF. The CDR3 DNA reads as TGTGTCTCCGGGGATAGCAATCAGCCCCAGCATTTT.

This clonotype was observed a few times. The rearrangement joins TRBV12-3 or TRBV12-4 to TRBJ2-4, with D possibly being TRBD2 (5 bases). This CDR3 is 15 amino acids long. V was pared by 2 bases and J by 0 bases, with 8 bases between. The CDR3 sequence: CASSLREIAKNIQYF. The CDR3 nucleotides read TGTGCCAGCAGTTTACGGGAAATAGCCAAAAACATTCAGTACTTC.

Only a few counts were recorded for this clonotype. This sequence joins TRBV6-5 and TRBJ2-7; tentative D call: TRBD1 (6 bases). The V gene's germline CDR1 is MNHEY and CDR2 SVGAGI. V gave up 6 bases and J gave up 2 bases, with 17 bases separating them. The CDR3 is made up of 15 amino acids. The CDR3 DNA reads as TGTGCCAGCAGATCGGGACACCCTGGCGCCTACGAGCAGTACGTC. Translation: CASRSGHPGAYEQYV.

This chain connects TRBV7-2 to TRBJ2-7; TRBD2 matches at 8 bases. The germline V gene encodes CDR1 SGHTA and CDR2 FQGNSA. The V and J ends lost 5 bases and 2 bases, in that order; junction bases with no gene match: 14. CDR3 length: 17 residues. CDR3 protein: CASSLPRGGGSPYEQYF. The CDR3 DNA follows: TGTGCCAGCAGCCTGCCTCGGGGCGGGGGGTCCCCCTACGAGCAGTACTTC.

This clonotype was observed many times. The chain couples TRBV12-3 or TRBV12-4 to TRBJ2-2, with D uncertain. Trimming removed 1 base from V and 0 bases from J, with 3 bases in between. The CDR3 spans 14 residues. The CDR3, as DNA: TGTGCCAGCAGTTTAGTACCGAACACCGGGGAGCTGTTTTTT. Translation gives CASSLVPNTGELFF.

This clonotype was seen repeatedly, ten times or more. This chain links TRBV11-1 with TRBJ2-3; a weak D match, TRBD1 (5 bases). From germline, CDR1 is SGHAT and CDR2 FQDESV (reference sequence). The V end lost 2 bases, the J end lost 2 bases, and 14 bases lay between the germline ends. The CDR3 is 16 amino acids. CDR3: CASSLPQGPSTDTQYF. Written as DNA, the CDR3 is TGTGCCAGCAGCTTACCGCAGGGTCCGTCCACAGATACGCAGTATTTT.

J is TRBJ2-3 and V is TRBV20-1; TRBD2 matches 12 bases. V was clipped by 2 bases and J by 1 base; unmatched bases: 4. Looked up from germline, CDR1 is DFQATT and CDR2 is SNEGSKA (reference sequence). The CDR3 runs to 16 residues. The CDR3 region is CSARSLAGGRTDTQYF. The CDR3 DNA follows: TGCAGTGCTAGATCACTAGCGGGGGGACGCACAGATACGCAGTATTTT.

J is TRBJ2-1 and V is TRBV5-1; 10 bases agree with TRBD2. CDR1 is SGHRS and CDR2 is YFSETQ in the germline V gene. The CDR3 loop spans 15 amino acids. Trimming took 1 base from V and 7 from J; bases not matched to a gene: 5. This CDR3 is CASSLTAGGPNEQFF. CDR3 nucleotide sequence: TGCGCCAGCAGCTTGACAGCGGGGGGGCCGAATGAGCAGTTCTTC. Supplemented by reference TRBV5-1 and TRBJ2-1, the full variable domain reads KAGVTQTPRYLIKTRGQQVTLSCSPISGHRSVSWYQQTPGQGLQFLFEYFSETQRNKGNFPGRFSGRQFSNSRSEMNVSTLELGDSALYLCASSLTAGGPNEQFFGPGTRLTVL.

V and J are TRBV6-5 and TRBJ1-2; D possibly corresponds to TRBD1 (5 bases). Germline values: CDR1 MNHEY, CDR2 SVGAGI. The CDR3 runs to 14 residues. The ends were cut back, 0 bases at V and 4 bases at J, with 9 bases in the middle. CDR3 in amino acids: CASSYSGAPYGYTF. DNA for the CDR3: TGTGCCAGCAGTTACTCAGGGGCCCCCTATGGCTACACCTTC.

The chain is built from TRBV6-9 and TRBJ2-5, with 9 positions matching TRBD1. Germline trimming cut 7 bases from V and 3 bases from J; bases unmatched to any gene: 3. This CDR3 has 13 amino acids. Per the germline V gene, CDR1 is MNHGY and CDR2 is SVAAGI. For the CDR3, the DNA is TGTGCCAGCAATTGGACAGGGGAAGAGACCCAGTACTTC. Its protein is CASNWTGEETQYF.

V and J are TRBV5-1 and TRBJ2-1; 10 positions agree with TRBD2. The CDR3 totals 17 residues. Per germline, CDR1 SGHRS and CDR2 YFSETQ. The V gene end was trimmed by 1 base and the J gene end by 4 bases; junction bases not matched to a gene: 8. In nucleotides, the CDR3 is TGCGCCAGCAGCTTGTTCCCAGCGGGGGGGCAGTACAATGAGCAGTTCTTC. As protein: CASSLFPAGGQYNEQFF.

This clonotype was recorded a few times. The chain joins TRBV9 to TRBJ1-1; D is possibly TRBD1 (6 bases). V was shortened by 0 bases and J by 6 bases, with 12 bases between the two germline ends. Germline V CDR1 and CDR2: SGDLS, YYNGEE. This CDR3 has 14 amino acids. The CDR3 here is CASSVAQGLPEAFF. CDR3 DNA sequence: TGTGCCAGCAGCGTAGCGCAGGGGCTCCCTGAAGCTTTCTTT.

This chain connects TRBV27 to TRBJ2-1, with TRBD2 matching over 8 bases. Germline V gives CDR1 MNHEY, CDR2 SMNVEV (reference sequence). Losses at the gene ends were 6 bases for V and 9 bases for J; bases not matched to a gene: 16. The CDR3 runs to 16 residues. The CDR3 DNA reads TGTGCCAGCAGCCCACGGCCGGGGGGGCCCTTCGGTGAGCAGTTCTTC. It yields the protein CASSPRPGGPFGEQFF.

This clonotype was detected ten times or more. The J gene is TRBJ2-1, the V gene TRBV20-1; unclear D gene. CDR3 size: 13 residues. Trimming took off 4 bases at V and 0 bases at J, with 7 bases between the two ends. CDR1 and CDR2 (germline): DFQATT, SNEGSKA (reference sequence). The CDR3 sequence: CSATQNSYNEQFF. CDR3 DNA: TGCAGTGCTACTCAGAACTCCTACAATGAGCAGTTCTTC.

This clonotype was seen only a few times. CDR3 residues: CASSPTSNYEQYF. CDR3 DNA: TGTGCCAGCAGCCCGACTAGCAACTACGAGCAGTACTTC. The genes are TRBV6-2 or TRBV6-3 and TRBJ2-7; 7 nucleotides agree with TRBD2. CDR3 length: 13 residues. The V segment lost 6 bases and the J segment 3 bases; nucleotides outside the gene matches: 5. Germline V gives CDR1 MNHEY, CDR2 SVGEGT.

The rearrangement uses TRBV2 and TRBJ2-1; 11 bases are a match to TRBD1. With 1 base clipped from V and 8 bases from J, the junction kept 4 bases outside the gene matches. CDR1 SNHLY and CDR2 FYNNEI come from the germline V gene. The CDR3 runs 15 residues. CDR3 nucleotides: TGTGCCAGCAGTGAAGGGACAGGGGGCGGGGATGAGCAGTTCTTC. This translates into CASSEGTGGGDEQFF.

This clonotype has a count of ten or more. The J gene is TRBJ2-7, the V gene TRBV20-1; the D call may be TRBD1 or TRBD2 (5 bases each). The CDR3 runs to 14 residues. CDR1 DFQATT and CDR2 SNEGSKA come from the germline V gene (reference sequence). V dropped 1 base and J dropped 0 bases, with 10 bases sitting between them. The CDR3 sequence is CSARAGTGSYEQYF. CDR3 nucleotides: TGCAGTGCTAGAGCCGGGACGGGCTCCTACGAGCAGTACTTC.

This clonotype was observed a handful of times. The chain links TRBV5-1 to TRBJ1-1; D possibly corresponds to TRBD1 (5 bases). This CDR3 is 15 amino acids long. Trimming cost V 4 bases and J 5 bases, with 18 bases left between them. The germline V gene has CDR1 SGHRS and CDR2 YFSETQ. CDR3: CASSPRAGQETEAFF. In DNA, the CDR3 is TGCGCCAGCAGCCCTCGAGCAGGGCAGGAGACTGAAGCTTTCTTT. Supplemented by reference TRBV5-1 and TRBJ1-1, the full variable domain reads KAGVTQTPRYLIKTRGQQVTLSCSPISGHRSVSWYQQTPGQGLQFLFEYFSETQRNKGNFPGRFSGRQFSNSRSEMNVSTLELGDSALYLCASSPRAGQETEAFFGQGTRLTVV.

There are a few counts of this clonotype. The CDR3, as DNA: TGTGCCAGCAGCCAAACGACAGGGCTCGAGCAGTACTTC. Protein sequence: CASSQTTGLEQYF. This rearrangement joins TRBV2 to TRBJ2-7, with TRBD1 matching over 7 bases. Germline V CDR1 and CDR2: SNHLY, FYNNEI. This CDR3 comprises 13 residues. Trimming took 6 bases from V and 6 from J; bases not matched to a gene: 8.